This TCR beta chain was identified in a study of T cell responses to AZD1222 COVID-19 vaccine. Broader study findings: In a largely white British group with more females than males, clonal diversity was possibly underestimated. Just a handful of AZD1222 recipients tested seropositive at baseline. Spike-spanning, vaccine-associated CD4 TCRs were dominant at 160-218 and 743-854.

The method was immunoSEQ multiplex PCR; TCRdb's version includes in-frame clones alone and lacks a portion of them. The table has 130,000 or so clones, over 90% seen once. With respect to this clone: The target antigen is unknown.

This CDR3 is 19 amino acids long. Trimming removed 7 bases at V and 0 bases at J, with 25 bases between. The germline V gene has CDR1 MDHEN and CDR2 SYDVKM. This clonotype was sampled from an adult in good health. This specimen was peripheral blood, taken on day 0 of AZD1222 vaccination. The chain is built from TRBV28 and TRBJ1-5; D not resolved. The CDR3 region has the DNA TGTGCCAGCATCTCTAGAGAGGCCTTAGGAGTTTATAGCAATCAGCCCCAGCATTTT. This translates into CASISREALGVYSNQPQHF.